The 25 T cell receptor beta chains below all came from one sample that was sequenced in a study of shared clonotypes between healthy human individuals. Assay: immunoSEQ multiplex PCR; the TCRdb copy retains only in-frame clones and omits some. The data contain fewer than 1 million clones, about 96% of them singletons. In the naive CD8 group, cells lacked CD45RO and were positively selected for CCR7, so terminally differentiated effector memory CD45RA+ cells were left out. The sequencing input was naive CD8+ T cells sorted from blood. These receptors all stem from a man younger than 40 in good health.

Only one count was recorded for this clone. The V call is TRBV25-1, the J call TRBJ1-2; possible D gene TRBD1, 5 bases. Trimming cost V 6 bases and J 3 bases, with 17 bases left between them. The V gene's germline CDR1 is MGHDK and CDR2 SYGVNS. This CDR3 region has 15 residues. As DNA, the CDR3 is TGTGCCAGCAGGGCGATCCCCGGGGCGTACTATGGCTACACCTTC. Protein: CASRAIPGAYYGYTF.

This sequence joins TRBV10-3 and TRBJ2-3, with 7 positions matching TRBD2. CDR3 length: 13 amino acids. Trimming took 8 bases from V and 2 from J; bases not matched to a gene: 4. Germline V gene data show CDR1 as ENHRY and CDR2 as SYGVKD. For the CDR3, the DNA is TGTGCCATCGGTCTAGCGGACACAGATACGCAGTATTTT. It specifies CAIGLADTDTQYF.

The chain combines TRBV7-6 with TRBJ2-3; D might be TRBD2 (6 bases). This CDR3 has 15 amino acids. Per the germline V gene, CDR1 is SGHVS and CDR2 is FNYEAQ. With 5 bases removed from V and 0 bases from J, the gap between germline ends came to 12 bases. The CDR3 bases are TGTGCCAGCAGCCCCGGGGGTGGAAGCACAGATACGCAGTATTTT. This gives the protein CASSPGGGSTDTQYF. Full variable domain (rest looked up from reference TRBV7-6 and TRBJ2-3): GAGVSQSPRYKVTKRGQDVALRCDPISGHVSLYWYRQALGQGPEFLTYFNYEAQQDKSGLPNDRFSAERPEGSISTLTIQRTEQRDSAMYRCASSPGGGSTDTQYFGPGTRLTVL.

As for this clone: The same CDR3 can be traced to other DNA sequences in this sample. The genes are TRBV27 and TRBJ2-7; D gene ambiguous. The germline gives CDR1 MNHEY, CDR2 SMNVEV (reference sequence). CDR3 length: 11 amino acids. The V gene lost 6 bases and the J gene lost 5 bases, with 8 bases spanning the gap. DNA for the CDR3: TGTGCCAGCAGAGGGTACCACGAGCAGTACTTC. Protein: CASRGYHEQYF.

This rearrangement joins TRBV9 to TRBJ2-7; no firm D call. Deletions cut 4 bases from V and 3 bases from J, with 14 bases between. The CDR3 has 14 amino acids. Germline V gene sequence: CDR1 SGDLS, CDR2 YYNGEE. Here the CDR3 DNA reads TGTGCCAGCAGCAGAGACACGGTGGACTACGAGCAGTACTTC. This gives the protein CASSRDTVDYEQYF.

The gene calls are TRBV6-1 and TRBJ2-3; TRBD2 matches 7 bases. Germline assignment: CDR1 MNHNS and CDR2 SASEGT. The trim removed 4 bases at V and 3 bases at J, leaving 10 bases unmatched. This CDR3 is 16 amino acids long. In nucleotides, the CDR3 is TGTGCCAGCAGTGTTCCCGCCGGACTAGTGACAGATACGCAGTATTTT. It yields the protein CASSVPAGLVTDTQYF.

The chain has TRBV19 and TRBJ2-2; D uncertain. The V end was cut by 3 bases, the J end by 3 bases, with 8 bases between. The CDR3 is 14 amino acids. Germline CDR1 and CDR2: LNHDA and SQIVND (reference sequence). This CDR3 is CASSITHHTGELFF. In DNA, the CDR3 is TGTGCCAGTAGTATTACCCACCACACCGGGGAGCTGTTTTTT. The full variable domain, its missing parts supplied by reference TRBV19 and TRBJ2-2, is DGGITQSPKYLFRKEGQNVTLSCEQNLNHDAMYWYRQDPGQGLRLIYYSQIVNDFQKGDIAEGYSVSREKKESFPLTVTSAQKNPTAFYLCASSITHHTGELFFGEGSRLTVL.

The chain couples TRBV5-6 to TRBJ2-1; 11 bases line up with TRBD2. V was pared by 4 bases and J by 4 bases, with 7 bases of the junction left unmatched. The CDR3 runs 16 residues. In germline, CDR1 is SGHDT, CDR2 YYEEEE. CDR3 in DNA: TGTGCCAGCAGCGAACCACTAGCGGGAGAGTACAATGAGCAGTTCTTC. Translation: CASSEPLAGEYNEQFF.

The rearrangement joins TRBV7-8 to TRBJ1-2, with 8 bases fitting TRBD1. Germline V gene lookup returns CDR1 SGHVS and CDR2 FQNEAQ. V was clipped by 8 bases and J by 2 bases; unmatched bases: 7. CDR3 size: 14 residues. CDR3: CASYGQGDNYGYTF. The CDR3 DNA is TGTGCCAGCTATGGACAGGGTGACAACTATGGCTACACCTTC.

The J gene is TRBJ1-2, the V gene TRBV28; 9 nucleotides match TRBD1. After removal of 6 bases from V and 4 bases from J, the junction contained 6 bases not matched to a gene. Germline CDR1 MDHEN, CDR2 SYDVKM. CDR3 length: 14 amino acids. The CDR3 sequence is CASRRGQGSYGYTF. Written as DNA, the CDR3 is TGTGCCAGCAGGCGAGGACAGGGGAGCTATGGCTACACCTTC.

V usage is TRBV19 and J usage is TRBJ2-1, with a tentative D call TRBD1 (6 bases). The CDR3 is made up of 15 amino acids. The germline V and J ends were trimmed by 7 bases and 0 bases, with 13 bases remaining between them. Germline-derived CDR1 and CDR2 are LNHDA and SQIVND (reference sequence). The DNA for the CDR3 is TGTGCCAGTAAACTACAGGGAAGCTCCTACAATGAGCAGTTCTTC. It translates to CASKLQGSSYNEQFF.

The chain is built from TRBV5-6 and TRBJ2-2, with D perhaps TRBD2 (7 bases). Per the germline V gene, CDR1 is SGHDT and CDR2 is YYEEEE. V was cut by 4 bases and J by 3 bases, with 19 bases left in between. This CDR3 has 17 amino acids. The CDR3 reads CASSGGASSVDTGELFF. For the CDR3, the DNA is TGTGCCAGCAGCGGGGGGGCGTCCAGCGTAGACACCGGGGAGCTGTTTTTT.

The gene calls are TRBV19 and TRBJ1-1; 8 bases map to TRBD1. V gave up 5 bases and J gave up 6 bases; unmatched junction bases: 8. Germline loops: CDR1 LNHDA, CDR2 SQIVND (reference sequence). The length of the CDR3 is 14 residues. The CDR3 loop is CASSLQGASAEAFF. CDR3 DNA: TGTGCCAGTAGTCTCCAGGGGGCGAGCGCTGAAGCTTTCTTT.

The chain joins TRBV29-1 to TRBJ2-1; 7 bases line up with TRBD2. Germline V lookup: CDR1 SQVTM, CDR2 ANQGSEA. The CDR3 extends over 14 amino acids. V gave up 3 bases and J gave up 6 bases; unmatched junction bases: 8. The chain's CDR3 is CSVDRGSVGNEQFF. In nucleotides, the CDR3 is TGCAGCGTTGACCGCGGGAGTGTGGGCAATGAGCAGTTCTTC.

V and J are TRBV19 and TRBJ2-1, with D perhaps matching TRBD1 or TRBD2 (6 bases each). Germline V gives CDR1 LNHDA, CDR2 SQIVND (reference sequence). The CDR3 covers 13 residues. Trimming left V 7 bases short and J 3 bases short, with 10 bases between. The CDR3 region is CASTRGVYNEQFF. The CDR3 nucleotides are TGTGCCAGTACTAGGGGGGTCTACAATGAGCAGTTCTTC.

The V call is TRBV2, the J call TRBJ1-5, with TRBD1 matching over 8 bases. CDR1 and CDR2 (germline): SNHLY, FYNNEI. J lost 0 bases, V lost 0 bases, and 7 bases had no gene match. The CDR3 sequence is 18 residues long. CDR3 nucleotides: TGTGCCAGCAGTGAAGCCGGACAGGGTCCTGCTAGCAATCAGCCCCAGCATTTT. The encoded protein is CASSEAGQGPASNQPQHF.

Remarks on this clone: Sequence at one end of the junction differs from germline and may be a read error. The chain recombines TRBV9 with TRBJ2-7; 7 bases align to TRBD2. This CDR3 has 14 amino acids. Germline loops: CDR1 SGDLS, CDR2 YYNGEE. This chain's CDR3 is CASTTGTNSFEQYF. As DNA, the CDR3 is TGTGCCAGTACAACCGGGACTAACTCCTTCGAGCAGTACTTC.

The chain is built from TRBV7-9 and TRBJ2-5, with TRBD1 as a possible D gene (6 bases). V was shortened by 2 bases and J by 5 bases, with 12 bases between the two germline ends. This CDR3 region has 14 residues. Germline lookup yields CDR1 SEHNR and CDR2 FQNEAQ (reference sequence). DNA of the CDR3: TGTGCCAGCAGCTTACTAGACAGGCTGGAGACCCAGTACTTC. It is translated as CASSLLDRLETQYF.

This clone was seen just once. The genes are TRBV11-2 and TRBJ2-2, with TRBD1 identical over 11 bases. The ends lost 5 bases at V and 6 bases at J; junction bases unmatched: 8. Germline-derived CDR1 and CDR2 are SGHAT and FQNNGV. The CDR3 is made up of 16 amino acids. CDR3 sequence (DNA): TGTGCCAGCAGCCCCGGGACAGGGGGTAGCCCCGGGGAGCTGTTTTTT. Protein product: CASSPGTGGSPGELFF.

The chain combines TRBV13 with TRBJ1-2, with D tentatively TRBD1 (6 bases). Germline CDR1 is PRHDT and CDR2 is FYEKMQ (reference sequence). The V and J ends lost 0 bases and 0 bases respectively, with 11 bases between them. The CDR3 length is 16 residues. In DNA form, the CDR3 reads TGTGCCAGCAGCTTAGGCCTCAGGGGAGCTAACTATGGCTACACCTTC. It codes for CASSLGLRGANYGYTF.

The chain links TRBV5-1 to TRBJ2-7; 7 bases match TRBD2. The CDR3 is made up of 13 amino acids. Germline CDR1 and CDR2: SGHRS and YFSETQ. V trimming: 2 bases; J trimming: 5 bases; junction bases outside the gene matches: 4. The CDR3 loop reads CASSLSSGNEQYF. The CDR3, as DNA: TGCGCCAGCAGCTTATCGAGCGGGAACGAGCAGTACTTC. Complete variable domain (other parts from reference TRBV5-1 and TRBJ2-7): KAGVTQTPRYLIKTRGQQVTLSCSPISGHRSVSWYQQTPGQGLQFLFEYFSETQRNKGNFPGRFSGRQFSNSRSEMNVSTLELGDSALYLCASSLSSGNEQYFGPGTRLTVT.

On this clone itself: The sample holds other DNA sequences that translate to the same CDR3. V and J are TRBV6-6 and TRBJ2-5; D ambiguous. CDR3 length: 12 amino acids. Looked up from germline, CDR1 is MNHNY and CDR2 is SVGAGI (reference sequence). The V end lost 0 bases, the J end lost 3 bases, and 2 bases lay between the germline ends. CDR3 coding DNA: TGTGCCAGCAGTTACTCTAAAGAGACCCAGTACTTC. The encoded protein is CASSYSKETQYF.

The V and J genes are TRBV7-6 and TRBJ1-1; TRBD1 matches 7 bases. The CDR3 extends over 13 amino acids. The germline CDR1 and CDR2 sequences are SGHVS and FNYEAQ. Trimming took 6 bases from V and 4 from J; bases not matched to a gene: 5. CDR3 protein: CASRLNRGTEAFF. DNA of the CDR3: TGTGCCAGCAGGCTTAACAGGGGCACTGAAGCTTTCTTT.

The chain joins TRBV7-9 to TRBJ2-1, with D possibly called TRBD1 or TRBD2 (6 bases each). The CDR3 runs to 14 residues. Germline V CDR1 and CDR2: SEHNR, FQNEAQ (reference sequence). V was pared by 8 bases and J by 4 bases, with 15 bases between. Here the CDR3 reads CASSERGLYNEQFF. The DNA of the CDR3 is TGTGCCAGCTCGGAACGGGGGCTTTACAATGAGCAGTTCTTC.

This chain uses TRBV2 with TRBJ2-7; D possibly corresponds to TRBD2 (5 bases). This CDR3 spans 14 amino acids. V was shortened by 8 bases and J by 6 bases, with 20 bases between the two germline ends. Germline CDR1 and CDR2: SNHLY and FYNNEI. The chain's CDR3 is CASRDSPGSREQYF. In DNA, the CDR3 is TGTGCCAGCCGAGATTCGCCGGGAAGCCGCGAGCAGTACTTC.